This entry concerns a single T cell receptor beta chain. The data stem from a study of technical replicates of blood from four donors. Repertoires were generated with immunoSEQ multiplex PCR, while TCRdb's copy carries only in-frame clones and drops some. This sample has 87,000 or so clones, with over 90% found just once. The TCR sequence derives from a human donor in good health. What was sequenced was T cells isolated from PBMCs.

The CDR3 here is CASSGYELNTEAFF. CDR3 DNA sequence: TGTGCCAGTTCAGGGTACGAGTTGAACACTGAAGCTTTCTTT. The chain uses TRBV19 and TRBJ1-1, with D perhaps TRBD1 (5 bases). CDR1 and CDR2 from the germline V gene are LNHDA and SQIVND (reference sequence). This CDR3 is 14 amino acids long. V was shortened by 8 bases and J by 0 bases, with 13 bases between the two germline ends.